Shown below are 14 T cell receptor beta chains from a single sample sequenced in a study of beta chain features in type 1 diabetes. The isolated RNA, all of it, was reverse transcribed, so expressed TCRB transcripts were what got sequenced. Here immunoSEQ multiplex PCR was the method, and the copy in TCRdb shows in-frame clones only, minus some. Of hundreds of thousands of clones detected, about 16% appear once; the ten largest clones hold approximately 0.099%. Sequences were obtained from naive CD4+ T cells from blood. The receptors come from a man aged 18 to 30 in good health.

There are a few counts of this clone. The chain has TRBV10-3 and TRBJ1-5; 7 bases line up with TRBD1. Germline lookup yields CDR1 ENHRY and CDR2 SYGVKD. The CDR3 length is 15 residues. V gave up 5 bases and J gave up 0 bases; unmatched junction bases: 4. The CDR3 DNA follows: TGTGCCATCAGTAAACAGGGGAATAGCAATCAGCCCCAGCATTTT. Amino acids: CAISKQGNSNQPQHF.

The chain links TRBV5-1 to TRBJ1-3; D gene ambiguous. Looked up from germline, CDR1 is SGHRS and CDR2 is YFSETQ. The CDR3 has 13 residues. Deletions cut 4 bases from V and 1 base from J, with 6 bases between. CDR3 residues: CASSGGSGNTIYF. The CDR3 DNA reads as TGCGCCAGCAGCGGCGGGTCTGGAAACACCATATATTTT.

This clone was counted a few times. An end of the junction does not agree with germline; a read error may underlie this. The chain employs TRBV7-7 and TRBJ2-1, with TRBD1 as a possible D gene (6 bases). In germline, CDR1 is SSHAT, CDR2 FNYEAQ (reference sequence). The CDR3 has 16 amino acids. The CDR3 loop reads CASSLAGTGLDNEQFF. The CDR3 DNA is TGTGCTAGCAGCCTTGCGGGCACAGGGCTGGACAATGAGCAGTTCTTC.

This clone was counted between two and nine times. V and J are TRBV6-1 and TRBJ2-7, with D perhaps matching TRBD1 or TRBD2 (5 bases each). The CDR3 is 15 residues long. Germline V gene sequence: CDR1 MNHNS, CDR2 SASEGT. Trimming took 1 base from V and 0 from J, leaving 10 bases between them. This CDR3 is CASSEVSGSSYEQYF. For the CDR3, the DNA is TGTGCCAGCAGTGAAGTCTCAGGGAGCTCCTACGAGCAGTACTTC.

This rearrangement joins TRBV14 to TRBJ2-1; 9 bases agree with TRBD1. The V segment lost 6 bases and the J segment 10 bases; nucleotides outside the gene matches: 10. Germline-derived CDR1 and CDR2 are SGHDN and FVKESK. There are 14 residues in the CDR3. The CDR3 reads CASRKGADRGEQFF. CDR3 nucleotides: TGTGCCAGCAGAAAAGGTGCGGACAGGGGAGAGCAGTTCTTC. The complete variable domain, with remaining parts taken from reference TRBV14 and TRBJ2-1, reads EAGVTQFPSHSVIEKGQTVTLRCDPISGHDNLYWYRRVMGKEIKFLLHFVKESKQDESGMPNNRFLAERTGGTYSTLKVQPAELEDSGVYFCASRKGADRGEQFFGPGTRLTVL.

The chain uses TRBV19 and TRBJ2-1; 13 positions match TRBD2. Trimming at V came to 7 bases and at J to 15 bases, leaving 9 bases not matched to a gene. The length of the CDR3 is 13 residues. The germline V gene has CDR1 LNHDA and CDR2 SQIVND (reference sequence). The CDR3 loop reads CASTPGLAGSPFF. DNA of the CDR3: TGTGCCAGTACACCGGGACTAGCGGGGAGTCCGTTCTTC.

The CDR3 DNA reads TGTGCCAGAGGACCTCCGGGGACAACATCCTACGAGCAGTACTTC. This codes for CARGPPGTTSYEQYF. The J gene is TRBJ2-7, the V gene TRBV19, with a weak D call TRBD1 (6 bases). The CDR3 has 15 residues. The germline CDR1 and CDR2 sequences are LNHDA and SQIVND (reference sequence). Trimming took off 9 bases at V and 1 base at J, with 19 bases between the two ends.

This sequence joins TRBV14 and TRBJ1-1; 8 bases fit TRBD1. In germline, CDR1 is SGHDN, CDR2 FVKESK. The CDR3 is 16 residues long. V dropped 4 bases and J dropped 6; count of bases not matched to a gene: 13. The CDR3 sequence: CASSRGLQGAAAEAFF. DNA for the CDR3: TGTGCCAGCAGCCGAGGGCTTCAGGGGGCGGCAGCTGAAGCTTTCTTT.

This clone appeared a few times. The chain is built from TRBV4-2 and TRBJ1-5; TRBD1 might be the D (5 bases). Trimming shortened V by 1 base and J by 4 bases, and 11 bases separated the two germline ends. From germline, CDR1 is LGHNA and CDR2 YNFKEQ. This CDR3 region has 15 residues. CDR3 loop: CASSQGQRENQPQHF. The CDR3 bases are TGTGCCAGCAGCCAAGGACAGCGAGAGAATCAGCCCCAGCATTTT.

The chain links TRBV5-8 to TRBJ1-1; a possible D gene is TRBD1 (5 bases). This CDR3 region has 17 residues. V was clipped by 0 bases and J by 0 bases, with 15 bases between them. CDR1 SGHTS and CDR2 YDEGEE come from the germline V gene. CDR3 in DNA: TGTGCCAGCAGCTTGGCTGGGCAGGGTTACTTGAACACTGAAGCTTTCTTT. Translating gives CASSLAGQGYLNTEAFF.

This clone has more than one count but fewer than ten. CDR3 sequence: CASSLSQVMNNQPQHF. Here the CDR3 DNA reads TGTGCCAGCAGTTTAAGCCAGGTCATGAACAATCAGCCCCAGCATTTT. J is TRBJ1-5 and V is TRBV28, with D uncertain. This CDR3 comprises 16 residues. CDR1 and CDR2 (germline): MDHEN, SYDVKM. Trimming stripped 2 bases from V and 3 bases from J, with 14 bases between.

In regard to this clone: Other DNA sequences in the same sample also yield this CDR3. The chain is built from TRBV6-5 and TRBJ2-7, with 8 bases fitting TRBD2. Germline CDR1 and CDR2: MNHEY and SVGAGI. The CDR3 spans 14 residues. The trim removed 5 bases at V and 2 bases at J, leaving 5 bases unmatched. The CDR3 region is CASSPGTRAYEQYF. The CDR3 DNA is TGTGCCAGCAGTCCCGGGACTAGAGCCTACGAGCAGTACTTC.

This clone was observed a few times. V gene TRBV25-1 combines with J gene TRBJ2-1, with 9 bases identical to TRBD1. This CDR3 contains 16 residues. V lost 6 bases to trimming and J lost 7 bases; unmatched junction nucleotides: 13. The germline CDR1 and CDR2 sequences are MGHDK and SYGVNS. CDR3 DNA: TGTGCCAGCAGCTACCCGGGACAGGGATTGAAAAATGAGCAGTTCTTC. It codes for CASSYPGQGLKNEQFF. Together with reference TRBV25-1 and TRBJ2-1, the CDR3 gives the full variable domain: EADIYQTPRYLVIGTGKKITLECSQTMGHDKMYWYQQDPGMELHLIHYSYGVNSTEKGDLSSESTVSRIRTEHFPLTLESARPSHTSQYLCASSYPGQGLKNEQFFGPGTRLTVL.

The chain has TRBV7-9 and TRBJ2-7; possible D gene TRBD2, 5 bases. CDR3 size: 15 residues. V was pared by 4 bases and J by 3 bases, with 16 bases between. CDR1 is SEHNR, CDR2 FQNEAQ, per germline (reference sequence). CDR3 sequence (DNA): TGTGCCAGCAGCTCCCCTTTGGCGGGTGGCTACGAGCAGTACTTC. This gives the protein CASSSPLAGGYEQYF. The whole variable domain, filled in from reference TRBV7-9 and TRBJ2-7, reads DTGVSQNPRHKITKRGQNVTFRCDPISEHNRLYWYRQTLGQGPEFLTYFQNEAQLEKSRLLSDRFSAERPKGSFSTLEIQRTEQGDSAMYLCASSSPLAGGYEQYFGPGTRLTVT.